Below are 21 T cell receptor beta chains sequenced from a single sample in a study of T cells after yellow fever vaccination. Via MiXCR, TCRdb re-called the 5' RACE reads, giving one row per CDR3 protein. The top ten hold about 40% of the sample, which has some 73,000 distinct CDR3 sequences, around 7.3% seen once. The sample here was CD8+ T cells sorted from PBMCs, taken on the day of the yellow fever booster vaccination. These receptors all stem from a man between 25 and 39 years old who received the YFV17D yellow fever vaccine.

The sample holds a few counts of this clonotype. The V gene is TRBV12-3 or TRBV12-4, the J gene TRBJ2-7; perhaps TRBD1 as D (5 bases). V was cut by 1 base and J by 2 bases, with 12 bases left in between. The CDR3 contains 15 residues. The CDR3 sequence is CASSLDAGAPYEQYF. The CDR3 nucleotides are TGTGCCAGCAGTTTAGATGCTGGGGCCCCCTACGAGCAGTACTTC.

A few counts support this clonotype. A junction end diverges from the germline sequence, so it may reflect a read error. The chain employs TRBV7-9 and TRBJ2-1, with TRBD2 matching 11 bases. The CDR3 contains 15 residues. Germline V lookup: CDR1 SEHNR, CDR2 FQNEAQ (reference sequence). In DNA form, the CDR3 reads TGTGCCAGCAGCCCTACTAGCGGGGGATATTGGAAGCAGTCCTTC. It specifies CASSPTSGGYWKQSF.

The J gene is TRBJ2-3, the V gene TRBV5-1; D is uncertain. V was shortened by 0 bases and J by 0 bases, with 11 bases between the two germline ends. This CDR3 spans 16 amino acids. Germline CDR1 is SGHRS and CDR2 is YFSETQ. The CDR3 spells CASSLVGFASTDTQYF. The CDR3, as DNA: TGCGCCAGCAGCTTGGTGGGATTCGCTAGCACAGATACGCAGTATTTT.

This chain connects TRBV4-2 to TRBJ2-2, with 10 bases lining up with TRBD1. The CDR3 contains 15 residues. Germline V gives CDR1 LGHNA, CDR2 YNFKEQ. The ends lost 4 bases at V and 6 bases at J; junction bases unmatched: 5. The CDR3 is CASSPDRGMAGELFF. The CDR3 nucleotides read TGTGCCAGCAGCCCGGACAGGGGGATGGCCGGGGAGCTGTTTTTT.

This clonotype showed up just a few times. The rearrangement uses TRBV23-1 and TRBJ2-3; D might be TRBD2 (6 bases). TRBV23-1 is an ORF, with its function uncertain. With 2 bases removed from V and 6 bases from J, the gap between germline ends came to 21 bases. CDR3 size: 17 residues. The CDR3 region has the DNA TGCGCCAGCAGTCAACTGATAACGGGACCCCGGGAGGATACGCAGTATTTT. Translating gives CASSQLITGPREDTQYF.

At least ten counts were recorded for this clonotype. The CDR3: CASSLAGGYGYTF. The CDR3 bases are TGTGCCAGCAGCTTAGCTGGGGGATATGGCTACACCTTC. The chain links TRBV7-9 to TRBJ1-2, with D perhaps TRBD1 (5 bases). This CDR3 region has 13 residues. Trimming removed 0 bases from V and 5 bases from J, with 7 bases in between. The germline gives CDR1 SEHNR, CDR2 FQNEAQ (reference sequence).

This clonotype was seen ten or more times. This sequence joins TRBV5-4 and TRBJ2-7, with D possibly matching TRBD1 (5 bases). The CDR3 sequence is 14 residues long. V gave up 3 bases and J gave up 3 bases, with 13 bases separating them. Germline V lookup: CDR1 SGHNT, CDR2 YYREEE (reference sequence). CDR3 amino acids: CASSWGPTDYEQYF. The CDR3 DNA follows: TGTGCCAGCAGCTGGGGCCCAACTGACTACGAGCAGTACTTC.

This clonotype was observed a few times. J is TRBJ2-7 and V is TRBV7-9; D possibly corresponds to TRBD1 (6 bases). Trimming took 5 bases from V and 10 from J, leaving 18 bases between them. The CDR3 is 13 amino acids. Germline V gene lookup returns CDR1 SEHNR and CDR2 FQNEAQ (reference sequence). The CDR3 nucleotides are TGTGCCAGCAGCCCAGGCCCCCGGGACACTCAGTACTTC. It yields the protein CASSPGPRDTQYF.

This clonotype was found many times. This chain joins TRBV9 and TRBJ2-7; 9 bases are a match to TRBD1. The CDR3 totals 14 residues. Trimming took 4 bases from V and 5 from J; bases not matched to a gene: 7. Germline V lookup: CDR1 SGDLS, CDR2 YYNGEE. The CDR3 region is CASSKQGAQHEQYF. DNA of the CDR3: TGTGCCAGCAGCAAACAGGGGGCGCAACACGAGCAGTACTTC.

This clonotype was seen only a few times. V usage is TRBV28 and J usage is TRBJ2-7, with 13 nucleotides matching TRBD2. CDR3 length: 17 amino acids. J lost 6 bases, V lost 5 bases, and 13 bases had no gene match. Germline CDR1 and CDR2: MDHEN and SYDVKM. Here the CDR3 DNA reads TGTGCCAGCAGTACCCTTGACGGGACTAGCGGGATCGTCGAGCAGTACTTC. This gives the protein CASSTLDGTSGIVEQYF. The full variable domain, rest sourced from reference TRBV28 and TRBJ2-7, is DVKVTQSSRYLVKRTGEKVFLECVQDMDHENMFWYRQDPGLGLRLIYFSYDVKMKEKGDIPEGYSVSREKKERFSLILESASTNQTSMYLCASSTLDGTSGIVEQYFGPGTRLTVT.

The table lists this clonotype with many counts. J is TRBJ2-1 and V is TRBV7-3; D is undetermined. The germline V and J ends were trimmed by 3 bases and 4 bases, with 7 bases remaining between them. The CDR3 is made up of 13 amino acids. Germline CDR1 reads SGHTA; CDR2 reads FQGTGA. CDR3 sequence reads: CASSFVEYNEQFF. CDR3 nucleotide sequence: TGTGCCAGCAGCTTCGTAGAGTACAATGAGCAGTTCTTC.

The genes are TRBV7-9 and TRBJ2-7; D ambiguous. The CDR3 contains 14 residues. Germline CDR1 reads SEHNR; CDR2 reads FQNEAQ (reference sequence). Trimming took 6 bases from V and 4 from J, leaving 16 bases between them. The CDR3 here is CASSNMGYNYEQYF. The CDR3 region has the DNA TGTGCCAGCAGTAATATGGGATATAATTACGAGCAGTACTTC. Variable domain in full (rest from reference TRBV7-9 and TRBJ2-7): DTGVSQNPRHKITKRGQNVTFRCDPISEHNRLYWYRQTLGQGPEFLTYFQNEAQLEKSRLLSDRFSAERPKGSFSTLEIQRTEQGDSAMYLCASSNMGYNYEQYFGPGTRLTVT.

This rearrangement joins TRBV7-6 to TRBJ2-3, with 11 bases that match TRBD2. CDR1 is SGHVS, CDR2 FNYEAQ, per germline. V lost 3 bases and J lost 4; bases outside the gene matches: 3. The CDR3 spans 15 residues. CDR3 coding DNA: TGTGCCAGCAGCTTCAGTAGCGGGAGGGCAGATACGCAGTATTTT. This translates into CASSFSSGRADTQYF. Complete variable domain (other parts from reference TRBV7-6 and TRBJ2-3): GAGVSQSPRYKVTKRGQDVALRCDPISGHVSLYWYRQALGQGPEFLTYFNYEAQQDKSGLPNDRFSAERPEGSISTLTIQRTEQRDSAMYRCASSFSSGRADTQYFGPGTRLTVL.

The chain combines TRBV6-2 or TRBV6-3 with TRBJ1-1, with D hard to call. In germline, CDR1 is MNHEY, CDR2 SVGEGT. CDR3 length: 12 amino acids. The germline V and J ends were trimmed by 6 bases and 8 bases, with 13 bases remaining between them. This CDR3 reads CASRASGPEAFF. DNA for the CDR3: TGTGCCAGCAGGGCTAGCGGCCCCGAAGCTTTCTTT.

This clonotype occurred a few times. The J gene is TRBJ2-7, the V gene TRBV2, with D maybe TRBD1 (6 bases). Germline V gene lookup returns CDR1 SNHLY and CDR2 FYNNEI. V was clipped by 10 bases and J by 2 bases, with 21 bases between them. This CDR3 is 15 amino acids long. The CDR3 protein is CATQAGAGAPYEQYF. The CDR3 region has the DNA TGTGCCACCCAGGCAGGGGCAGGCGCCCCCTACGAGCAGTACTTC.

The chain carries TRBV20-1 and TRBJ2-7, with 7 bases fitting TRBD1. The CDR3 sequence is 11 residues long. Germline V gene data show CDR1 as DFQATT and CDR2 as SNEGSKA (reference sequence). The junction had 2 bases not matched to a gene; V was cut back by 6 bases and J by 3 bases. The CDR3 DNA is TGCAGTGCCGGGGACAGCTACGAGCAGTACTTC. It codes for CSAGDSYEQYF.

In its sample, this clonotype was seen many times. For the CDR3, the DNA is TGCGCCAGCAGCCAAGACTCGGGAGAAAGCGAGCAGTACTTC. It translates to CASSQDSGESEQYF. The J gene is TRBJ2-7, the V gene TRBV4-3, with a possible D match to TRBD2 (6 bases). Germline V gene data show CDR1 as LGHNA and CDR2 as YSLEER. Trimming cost V 0 bases and J 6 bases, with 12 bases left between them. The CDR3 spans 14 residues.

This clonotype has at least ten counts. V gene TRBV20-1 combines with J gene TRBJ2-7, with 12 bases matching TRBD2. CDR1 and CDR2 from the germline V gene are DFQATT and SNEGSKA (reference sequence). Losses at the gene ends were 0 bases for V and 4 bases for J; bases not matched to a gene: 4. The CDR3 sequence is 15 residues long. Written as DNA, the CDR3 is TGCAGTGCTAGAGATGGACTAGCGGGAATGTACGAGCAGTACTTC. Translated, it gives CSARDGLAGMYEQYF.

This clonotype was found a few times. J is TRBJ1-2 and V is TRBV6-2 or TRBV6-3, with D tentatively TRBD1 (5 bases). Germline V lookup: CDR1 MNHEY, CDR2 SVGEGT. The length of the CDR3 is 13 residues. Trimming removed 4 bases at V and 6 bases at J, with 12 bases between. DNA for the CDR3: TGTGCCAGCAGTTCGACAGACGACAATGGCTACACCTTC. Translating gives CASSSTDDNGYTF.

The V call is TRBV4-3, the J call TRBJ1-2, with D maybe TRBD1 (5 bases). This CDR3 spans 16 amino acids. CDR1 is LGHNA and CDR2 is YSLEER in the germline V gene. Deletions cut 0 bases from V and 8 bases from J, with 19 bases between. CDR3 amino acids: CASSQEAGVGREGYTF. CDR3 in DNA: TGCGCCAGCAGCCAAGAAGCGGGGGTGGGAAGGGAAGGCTACACCTTC.

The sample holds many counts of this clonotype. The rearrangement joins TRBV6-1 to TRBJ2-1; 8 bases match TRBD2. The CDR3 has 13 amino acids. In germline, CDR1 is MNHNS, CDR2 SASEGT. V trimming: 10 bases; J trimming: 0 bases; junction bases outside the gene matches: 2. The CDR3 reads CATLAASYNEQFF. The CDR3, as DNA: TGTGCCACACTAGCGGCCTCCTACAATGAGCAGTTCTTC.